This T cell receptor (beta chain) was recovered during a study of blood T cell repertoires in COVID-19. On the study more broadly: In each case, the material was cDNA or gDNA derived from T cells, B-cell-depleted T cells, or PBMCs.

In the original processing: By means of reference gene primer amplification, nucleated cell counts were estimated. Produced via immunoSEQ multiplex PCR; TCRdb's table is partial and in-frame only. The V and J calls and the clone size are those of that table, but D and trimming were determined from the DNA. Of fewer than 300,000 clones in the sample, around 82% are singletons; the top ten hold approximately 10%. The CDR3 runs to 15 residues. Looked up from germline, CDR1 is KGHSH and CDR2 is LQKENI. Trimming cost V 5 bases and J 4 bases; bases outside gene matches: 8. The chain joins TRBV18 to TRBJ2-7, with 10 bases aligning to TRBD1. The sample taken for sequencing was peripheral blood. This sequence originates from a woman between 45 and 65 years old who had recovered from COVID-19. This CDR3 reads CASSSGTGVRYEQYF. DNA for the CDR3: TGTGCCAGCTCATCCGGGACAGGGGTAAGGTACGAGCAGTACTTC.